The clone carrying this T cell receptor beta chain showed up just once. This sample is drawn from a study of shared clonotypes between healthy human individuals. Naive CD8 cells lacked CD45RO, underwent positive selection for CCR7 and left out terminally differentiated effector memory CD45RA+ cells. In the original workflow: ImmunoSEQ supplied junction-only sequences lacking quality scores, so filtering was different. Clones were sequenced by immunoSEQ multiplex PCR, and TCRdb holds only the in-frame ones, with some missing. V and J calls and clone size are those listed in that table; D and trimming were worked out from the DNA. The sample holds fewer than 1 million clones, around 96% seen once. The CDR3 sequence is 13 residues long. Germline CDR1 LGHNA, CDR2 YNFKEQ. V was trimmed by 4 bases and J by 3 bases, leaving 10 bases between them.

The sequencing input was naive CD8+ T cells sorted from blood. This receptor was identified in a man aged 25 to 40 in good health. This chain connects TRBV4-2 to TRBJ2-7; tentative D call: TRBD2 (6 bases). The CDR3 spells CASSPSVLYEQYF. DNA for the CDR3: TGTGCCAGCAGCCCTAGCGTGCTCTACGAGCAGTACTTC.